These T cell receptor beta chains were read from a single sample in a study of cytomegalovirus exposure and HLA in healthy donors. The repertoire was sequenced with immunoSEQ multiplex PCR; TCRdb's copy has only in-frame clones and lacks some. This sample carries around 140,000 clones, more than 70% of them seen once, and the ten largest clones take approximately 4.2%. The sample taken for sequencing was PBMCs. The source is a man aged 45-65 years in good health and CMV-seropositive. The CDR3 runs from the conserved cysteine through the conserved F or W. A D gene is named only where the DNA matches it firmly. Clone size is stated in some rows and not others, as once, few, many or a class when expanded.

J,size,length,V,D,CDR3,DNA
TRBJ1-3,.,14,TRBV7-9,.,CASSLAGAGNTIYF,TGTGCCAGCAGCTTAGCAGGGGCTGGAAACACCATATATTTT
TRBJ2-1,.,15,TRBV5-8,.,CASSFRGRSYNEQFF,TGTGCCAGCAGCTTCAGGGGACGCTCCTACAATGAGCAGTTCTTC
TRBJ1-5,.,14,TRBV5-6,TRBD1,CASSFGQARQPQHF,TGTGCCAGCAGCTTCGGACAGGCAAGGCAGCCCCAGCATTTT
TRBJ1-2,.,15,TRBV6-5,TRBD1,CASRLMGQGDYGYTF,TGTGCCAGCAGGTTGATGGGACAGGGTGACTATGGCTACACCTTC
TRBJ1-4,.,17,TRBV11-3,.,CASSRGQTTATNEKLFF,TGTGCCAGCAGCCGCGGACAGACGACCGCAACTAATGAAAAACTGTTTTTT
TRBJ1-4,.,15,TRBV29-1,.,CSVENPDTTNEKLFF,TGCAGCGTTGAAAACCCAGACACAACTAATGAAAAACTGTTTTTT
TRBJ1-1,.,14,TRBV5-6,TRBD1,CASSPANRGRGAFF,TGTGCCAGCAGCCCGGCCAACAGGGGGCGCGGAGCTTTCTTT
TRBJ1-1,.,18,TRBV27,TRBD1,CASSFSPTGAIGNTEAFF,TGTGCCAGCAGTTTTAGCCCTACAGGGGCGATTGGGAACACTGAAGCTTTCTTT
TRBJ2-4,.,15,TRBV19,TRBD1,CASSIGRGAKNIQYF,TGTGCCAGTAGTATAGGCAGGGGGGCCAAAAACATTCAGTACTTC
TRBJ1-2,.,12,TRBV19,.,CASNTGSYGYTF,TGTGCCAGTAACACCGGGAGCTATGGCTACACCTTC
TRBJ2-5,.,15,TRBV10-2,.,CASTLGGVTEETQYF,TGCGCCAGCACCCTCGGGGGTGTAACGGAAGAGACCCAGTACTTC
TRBJ2-3,.,16,TRBV9,TRBD2,CASSVGSSGYPDTQYF,TGTGCCAGCAGCGTAGGTTCTAGCGGGTACCCAGATACGCAGTATTTT
TRBJ2-2,.,12,TRBV19,.,CASTPVSGELFF,TGTGCCAGTACCCCGGTGTCCGGGGAGCTGTTTTTT
TRBJ2-1,.,14,TRBV11-2,TRBD2,CASSLAGSYNEQFF,TGTGCCAGCAGCCTAGCGGGATCGTACAATGAGCAGTTCTTC
TRBJ2-2,.,14,TRBV5-1,TRBD1,CASSDGQGPGELFF,TGCGCCAGCAGCGACGGACAGGGCCCCGGGGAGCTGTTTTTT
TRBJ2-2,.,13,TRBV10-3,TRBD2,CASGLAGTGELFF,TGTGCCAGCGGACTAGCTGGAACCGGGGAGCTGTTTTTT
TRBJ1-2,few,15,TRBV5-8,.,CASSLKGHRQGGYTF,TGTGCCAGCAGCTTAAAGGGACACCGCCAAGGTGGCTACACCTTC
TRBJ1-2,.,15,TRBV28,.,CASSFGGGRRYGYTF,TGTGCCAGCAGTTTTGGGGGGGGGCGTAGGTATGGCTACACCTTC
TRBJ1-5,few,13,TRBV10-1,.,CASKAGKSQPQHF,TGCGCCAGCAAAGCAGGGAAGAGTCAGCCCCAGCATTTT
TRBJ2-3,.,16,TRBV7-9,TRBD2,CASSPRLARGTDTQYF,TGTGCCAGCAGCCCCCGACTAGCCCGTGGTACAGATACGCAGTATTTT
TRBJ1-1,.,13,TRBV13,TRBD1,CASSFAGTAEAFF,TGTGCCAGCAGCTTTGCCGGGACAGCTGAAGCTTTCTTT
TRBJ2-5,.,14,TRBV7-7,TRBD2,CASSLAGGQETQYF,TGTGCCAGCAGCTTAGCGGGGGGGCAAGAGACCCAGTACTTC
TRBJ2-7,.,15,TRBV5-6,.,CASSLAAGDAYEQYF,TGTGCCAGCAGCTTGGCGGCAGGGGATGCCTACGAGCAGTACTTC
TRBJ2-7,.,15,TRBV12-5,.,CASGLGTTLTYEQYF,TGTGCTAGTGGTTTGGGGACAACCTTAACCTACGAGCAGTACTTC
TRBJ1-1,.,15,TRBV9,.,CASSVGPDEVTEAFF,TGTGCCAGCAGCGTAGGTCCCGACGAGGTCACTGAAGCTTTCTTT
TRBJ2-2,.,17,TRBV7-9,.,CASSLSLAKPGTGELFF,TGTGCCAGCAGCTTGAGCCTAGCCAAACCCGGGACCGGGGAGCTGTTTTTT
TRBJ1-3,.,13,TRBV9,.,CASSNTRGNTIYF,TGTGCCAGCAGCAACACCCGCGGAAACACCATATATTTT
TRBJ2-6,.,16,TRBV18,.,CASSPLQGSGANVLTF,TGTGCCAGCTCACCCCTACAGGGTTCAGGGGCCAACGTCCTGACTTTC
TRBJ2-5,once,15,TRBV5-1,TRBD2,CASSLELAAFQTQYF,TGCGCCAGCAGCTTGGAGCTAGCGGCCTTTCAGACCCAGTACTTC
TRBJ1-6,.,12,TRBV6-5,.,CASSVPGPPLHF,TGTGCCAGTTCGGTTCCTGGGCCACCCCTCCACTTT
TRBJ1-1,.,14,TRBV7-8,TRBD1,CASSLEGAVTEAFF,TGTGCCAGCAGCTTGGAGGGGGCAGTAACTGAAGCTTTCTTT
TRBJ1-2,.,11,TRBV6-1,.,CASSEERGYTF,TGTGCCAGCAGTGAAGAGAGAGGCTACACCTTC
TRBJ1-1,.,16,TRBV11-2,.,CASSLGRETKNTEAFF,TGTGCCAGCAGCTTAGGCCGGGAAACCAAAAACACTGAAGCTTTCTTT
TRBJ1-1,.,13,TRBV11-3,.,CASSLTGNTEAFF,TGTGCCAGCAGCCTGACGGGGAACACTGAAGCTTTCTTT
TRBJ2-7,.,15,TRBV7-3,.,CASSTLWGSPYEQCF,TGTGCCAGCAGCACCCTATGGGGCAGTCCCTACGAGCAGTGTTTC
TRBJ2-5,.,14,TRBV7-7,TRBD1,CASSPGQGQGTQYF,TGTGCCAGCAGCCCCGGACAGGGCCAGGGGACCCAGTACTTC
TRBJ1-3,.,15,TRBV5-1,.,CASSRGQSSGNTIYF,TGCGCCAGCAGCCGAGGACAGAGCTCTGGAAACACCATATATTTT